This T cell receptor beta chain was sequenced during a study of cytomegalovirus exposure and HLA in healthy donors. PCR amplification relied on 60 Vbeta primers (plus 13 Jbeta primers). This table comes from immunoSEQ multiplex PCR, and its TCRdb copy is limited to in-frame clones, with some not included. The sample has 75,000 to 95,000 clones. Germline values: CDR1 SEHNR, CDR2 FQNEAQ (reference sequence). There are 15 residues in the CDR3. The V gene lost 8 bases and the J gene lost 0 bases, with 11 bases spanning the gap. The sequenced sample consisted of PBMCs. This chain connects TRBV7-9 to TRBJ1-6; D unclear. This TCR was recovered from a man under 40 in good health and CMV-seronegative. This CDR3 is CASESGGSYNSPLHF. The CDR3 DNA reads as TGTGCCAGCGAATCAGGAGGCTCCTATAATTCACCCCTCCACTTT.